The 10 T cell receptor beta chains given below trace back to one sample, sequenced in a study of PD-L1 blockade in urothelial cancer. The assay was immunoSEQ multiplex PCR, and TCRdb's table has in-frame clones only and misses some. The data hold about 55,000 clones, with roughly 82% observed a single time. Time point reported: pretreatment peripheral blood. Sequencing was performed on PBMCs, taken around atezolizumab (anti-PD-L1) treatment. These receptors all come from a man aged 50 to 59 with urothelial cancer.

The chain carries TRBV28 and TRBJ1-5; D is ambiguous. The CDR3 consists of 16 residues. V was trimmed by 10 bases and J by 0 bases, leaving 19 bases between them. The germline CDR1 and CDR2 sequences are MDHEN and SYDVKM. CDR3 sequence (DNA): TGTGCCACCTCAGTTTCGGGGAGGGATAGCAATCAGCCCCAGCATTTT. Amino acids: CATSVSGRDSNQPQHF.

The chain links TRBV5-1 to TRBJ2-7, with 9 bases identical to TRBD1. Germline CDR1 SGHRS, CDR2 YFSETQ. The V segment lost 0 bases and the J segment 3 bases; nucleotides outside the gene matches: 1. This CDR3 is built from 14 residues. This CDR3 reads CASSLGDRVYEQYF. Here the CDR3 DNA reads TGCGCCAGCAGCTTGGGGGACAGGGTCTACGAGCAGTACTTC. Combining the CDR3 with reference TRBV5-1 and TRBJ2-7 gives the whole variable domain KAGVTQTPRYLIKTRGQQVTLSCSPISGHRSVSWYQQTPGQGLQFLFEYFSETQRNKGNFPGRFSGRQFSNSRSEMNVSTLELGDSALYLCASSLGDRVYEQYFGPGTRLTVT.

The CDR3 sequence: CASSEREENLAKNIQYF. Written as DNA, the CDR3 is TGTGCCAGCAGTGAAAGGGAGGAAAACCTAGCCAAAAACATTCAGTACTTC. The chain has TRBV6-1 and TRBJ2-4; D is possibly TRBD2 (6 bases). Per the germline V gene, CDR1 is MNHNS and CDR2 is SASEGT. CDR3 length: 17 residues. V was clipped by 2 bases and J by 0 bases, with 14 bases between them.

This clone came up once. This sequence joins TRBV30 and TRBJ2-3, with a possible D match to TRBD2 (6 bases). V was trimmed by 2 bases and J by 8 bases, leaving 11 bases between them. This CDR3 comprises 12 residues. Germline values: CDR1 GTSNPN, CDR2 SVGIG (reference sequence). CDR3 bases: TGTGCCTGGAGTAAAGGGACTTCTACGCAGTATTTT. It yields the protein CAWSKGTSTQYF. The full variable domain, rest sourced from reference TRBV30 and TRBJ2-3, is SQTIHQWPATLVQPVGSPLSLECTVEGTSNPNLYWYRQAAGRGLQLLFYSVGIGQISSEVPQNLSASRPQDRQFILSSKKLLLSDSGFYLCAWSKGTSTQYFGPGTRLTVL.

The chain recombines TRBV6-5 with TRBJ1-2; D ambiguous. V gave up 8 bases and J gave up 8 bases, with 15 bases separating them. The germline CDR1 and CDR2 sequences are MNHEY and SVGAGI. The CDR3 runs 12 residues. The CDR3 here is CASSKPPGGYTF. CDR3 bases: TGTGCCAGCTCGAAACCCCCGGGGGGCTACACCTTC.

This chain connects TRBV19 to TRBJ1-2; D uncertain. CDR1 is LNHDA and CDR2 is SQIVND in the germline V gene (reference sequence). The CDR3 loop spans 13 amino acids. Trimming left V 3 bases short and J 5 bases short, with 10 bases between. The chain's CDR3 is CASSIELAYGYTF. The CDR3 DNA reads TGTGCCAGTAGTATCGAGCTCGCGTATGGCTACACCTTC.

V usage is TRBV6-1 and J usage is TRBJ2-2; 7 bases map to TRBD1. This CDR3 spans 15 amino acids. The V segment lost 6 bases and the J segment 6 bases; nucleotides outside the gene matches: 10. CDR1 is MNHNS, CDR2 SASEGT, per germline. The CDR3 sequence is CASSPGAGGAGELFF. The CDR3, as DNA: TGTGCCAGCAGCCCTGGGGCAGGGGGAGCCGGGGAGCTGTTTTTT.

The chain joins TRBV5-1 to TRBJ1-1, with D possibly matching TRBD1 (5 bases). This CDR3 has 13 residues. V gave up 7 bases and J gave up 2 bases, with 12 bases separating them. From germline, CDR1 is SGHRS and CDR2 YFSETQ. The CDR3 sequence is CASLGGANTEAFF. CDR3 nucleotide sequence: TGCGCCAGCTTGGGAGGGGCAAACACTGAAGCTTTCTTT.

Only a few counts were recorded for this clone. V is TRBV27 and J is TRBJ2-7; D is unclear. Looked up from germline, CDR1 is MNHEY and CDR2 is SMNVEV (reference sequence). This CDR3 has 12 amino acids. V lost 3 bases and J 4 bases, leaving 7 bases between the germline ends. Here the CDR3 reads CASSFNSYEQYF. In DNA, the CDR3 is TGTGCCAGCAGTTTTAACAGTTACGAGCAGTACTTC.

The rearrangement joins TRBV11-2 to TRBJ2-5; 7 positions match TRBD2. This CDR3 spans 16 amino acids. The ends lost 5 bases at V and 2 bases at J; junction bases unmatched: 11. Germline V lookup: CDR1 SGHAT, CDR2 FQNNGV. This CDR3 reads CASSITRGDLQETQYF. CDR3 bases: TGTGCCAGCAGCATAACCCGGGGGGACCTACAAGAGACCCAGTACTTC.